This T cell receptor beta chain was recorded in a study of T cell responses to AZD1222 COVID-19 vaccine. Looking at the study overall: Pooling covered second doses at about 4 or about 12 weeks. Study observations and caveats: A mostly white British donor set with more females was recruited, and clonal diversity was possibly underestimated. Spike-specific TCR repertoires showed rising breadth and depth after two AZD1222 doses. Targets within unmutated variant regions were reportedly found for nearly half of spike-specific TCRs.

Trimming took 7 bases from V and 2 from J, leaving 16 bases between them. This CDR3 has 15 residues. Germline V lookup: CDR1 SGHVS, CDR2 FNYEAQ. The assay was immunoSEQ multiplex PCR, and TCRdb's table has in-frame clones only and misses some. The table shows some 150,000 clones, with 91% occurring only once. Comment on this clone: Antigen specificity is unknown.

The clonotype was recovered from an adult in good health. Sequences were derived from peripheral blood, sampled on day 0 of AZD1222 vaccination. V is TRBV7-6 and J is TRBJ2-3, with unresolved D. Here the CDR3 reads CASTNLSPFTDTQYF. CDR3 nucleotide sequence: TGTGCCAGCACCAATCTGAGCCCGTTCACAGATACGCAGTATTTT. Full variable domain (outside the CDR3, taken from reference TRBV7-6 and TRBJ2-3): GAGVSQSPRYKVTKRGQDVALRCDPISGHVSLYWYRQALGQGPEFLTYFNYEAQQDKSGLPNDRFSAERPEGSISTLTIQRTEQRDSAMYRCASTNLSPFTDTQYFGPGTRLTVL.